What follows describes a single TCR beta chain. Its antigen is as yet unknown. The data belong to a study of cytomegalovirus exposure and HLA in healthy donors. The study, taken as a whole, reports: In a later analysis, parvovirus B19, influenza, CMV and Epstein-Barr virus appeared linked to several top co-occurrence clusters. In all likelihood, a cluster of highly shared sequence variants was a sequencing artifact.

PCR was performed using 60 Vbeta and 13 Jbeta primers. In the source study's methods: A later analysis counted 80 million or so unique TCR beta chains, roughly 11 million shared. The protocol was immunoSEQ multiplex PCR, while the TCRdb copy is restricted to in-frame clones and leaves out a portion. That table is the source of V, J and clone size, and D and trimming were worked out from the DNA. The sample carries about 120,000 clones, 75% recorded once. CDR1 is KGHSY, CDR2 FQNENV, per germline. Unmatched junction bases numbered 8, after V lost 1 base and J lost 1 base. This CDR3 contains 17 residues.

This receptor was taken from a woman younger than 30 in good health and CMV-seronegative. The sample was PBMCs. The V gene is TRBV16, the J gene TRBJ2-5; TRBD1 aligns across 8 bases. The CDR3 nucleotides read TGTGCCAGCAGCCAATACACACGGACAGGGTTCCAAGAGACCCAGTACTTC. It yields the protein CASSQYTRTGFQETQYF.